Given below is one T cell receptor beta chain in context. Its cognate antigen is unknown. Clones were sequenced by immunoSEQ multiplex PCR, and TCRdb holds only the in-frame ones, with some missing. The sample holds 1.5 million to 2.5 million clones; about 95% are singletons and the top ten take 1.2%. Cells designated naive CD8 were CD45RO-negative and were positively selected for CCR7, with terminally differentiated effector memory CD45RA+ cells excluded. The sample originates from a study of shared clonotypes between healthy human individuals. Findings and caveats of the study: Specimens sampled were limited to blood, with tissue repertoires likely differing. A reduction in generation probabilities was seen for non-shared clonotypes relative to those shared by all four donors.

The junction had 13 bases not matched to a gene; V was cut back by 9 bases and J by 10 bases. The CDR3 extends over 14 amino acids. Germline values: CDR1 SGHTA, CDR2 FQGNSA. The source of this sequence is a man aged 18 to 30 in good health. The source material was naive CD8+ T cells sorted from blood. This chain uses TRBV7-2 with TRBJ2-1, with 9 bases matching TRBD2. CDR3 coding DNA: TGTGCCAGTAGGCCAGCGGGAGGTTTATGGGAGCAGTTCTTC. This gives the protein CASRPAGGLWEQFF.